What follows are 22 T cell receptor beta chains derived from one specimen sequenced in a study of early T cells in non-severe SARS-CoV-2 infection. TCRdb ran MiXCR on the 5' RACE reads and lists one entry per CDR3 protein. Among tens of thousands of distinct CDR3 sequences listed, 5% were seen once. The sequencing input was whole blood. The origin of the receptors is an adult who was a healthcare worker with PCR-confirmed SARS-CoV-2 infection or an uninfected control (not recorded which).

Ten or more counts support this clonotype. This sequence joins TRBV12-3 or TRBV12-4 and TRBJ1-1; 9 bases match TRBD1. V trimming: 8 bases; J trimming: 0 bases; junction bases outside the gene matches: 10. This CDR3 has 16 amino acids. The DNA of the CDR3 is TGTGCCAGCCGAAAAACCGGACAGGGGATGAACACTGAAGCTTTCTTT. The encoded protein is CASRKTGQGMNTEAFF.

This clonotype turned up a few times. The rearrangement links TRBV5-1 to TRBJ2-7; 7 nucleotides agree with TRBD1. The V segment lost 1 base and the J segment 2 bases; nucleotides outside the gene matches: 6. The CDR3 length is 15 residues. Per germline, CDR1 SGHRS and CDR2 YFSETQ. The CDR3 spells CASSLTGANAYEQYF. The CDR3 DNA sequence: TGCGCCAGCAGCTTGACAGGGGCCAATGCCTACGAGCAGTACTTC.

This clonotype was recorded a few times. One end of the junction fails to match germline, which may point to a read error. The genes are TRBV10-3 and TRBJ1-3, with D unresolved. Germline assignment: CDR1 ENHRY and CDR2 SYGVKD. The CDR3 sequence is 13 residues long. The CDR3 region is CAISLSSENTIYF. Written as DNA, the CDR3 is TGTGCCATCAGTCTGAGCTCTGAAAACACCATATATTTT.

This clonotype is deemed medium-sized (0.01 to 0.1%). This chain joins TRBV7-2 and TRBJ2-3; D is unresolved. Germline V gene sequence: CDR1 SGHTA, CDR2 FQGNSA. This CDR3 has 12 residues. Trimming took off 1 base at V and 2 bases at J, with 1 base between the two ends. Written as DNA, the CDR3 is TGTGCCAGCAGCTTAGACACAGATACGCAGTATTTT. Its translation: CASSLDTDTQYF. The full variable domain, with the rest looked up from reference TRBV7-2 and TRBJ2-3, is GAGVSQSPSNKVTEKGKDVELRCDPISGHTALYWYRQSLGQGLEFLIYFQGNSAPDKSGLPSDRFSAERTGGSVSTLTIQRTQQEDSAVYLCASSLDTDTQYFGPGTRLTVL.

The J gene is TRBJ2-7, the V gene TRBV18; maybe TRBD1 (6 bases). With 2 bases removed from V and 3 bases from J, the gap between germline ends came to 11 bases. The V gene's germline CDR1 is KGHSH and CDR2 LQKENI. The CDR3 loop spans 14 amino acids. For the CDR3, the DNA is TGTGCCAGCTCACCAGACAGGATGATCTACGAGCAGTACTTC. Protein product: CASSPDRMIYEQYF. Combining the CDR3 with reference TRBV18 and TRBJ2-7 gives the whole variable domain NAGVMQNPRHLVRRRGQEARLRCSPMKGHSHVYWYRQLPEEGLKFMVYLQKENIIDESGMPKERFSAEFPKEGPSILRIQQVVRGDSAAYFCASSPDRMIYEQYFGPGTRLTVT.

The sample holds a few counts of this clonotype. The gene calls are TRBV29-1 and TRBJ2-7; 7 bases fit TRBD1. After removal of 6 bases from V and 5 bases from J, the junction contained 7 bases not matched to a gene. Germline loops: CDR1 SQVTM, CDR2 ANQGSEA. CDR3 length: 12 residues. Here the CDR3 DNA reads TGCAGCGTCGATGTGACAGGGAACGAGCAGTACTTC. Translated: CSVDVTGNEQYF.

In its sample, this clonotype was seen many times. This rearrangement joins TRBV19 to TRBJ2-2, with D hard to call. The CDR3 has 13 amino acids. Trimming cost V 4 bases and J 3 bases, with 6 bases left between them. Germline values: CDR1 LNHDA, CDR2 SQIVND (reference sequence). CDR3 DNA: TGTGCCAGTAGTAGTCGGGACACCGGGGAGCTGTTTTTT. Amino acid sequence: CASSSRDTGELFF.

The chain employs TRBV11-2 and TRBJ2-5; no reliable D call. Trimming took off 1 base at V and 4 bases at J, with 4 bases between the two ends. The germline V gene encodes CDR1 SGHAT and CDR2 FQNNGV. The CDR3 spans 12 residues. CDR3 in amino acids: CASSLAGETQYF. The CDR3 DNA reads as TGTGCCAGCAGCTTAGCGGGAGAGACCCAGTACTTC.

This clonotype was picked up many times. This chain connects TRBV2 to TRBJ2-2; 7 bases are shared with TRBD1. Trimming cost V 8 bases and J 5 bases; bases outside gene matches: 8. CDR3 length: 14 residues. Germline V gene data show CDR1 as SNHLY and CDR2 as FYNNEI. CDR3 sequence: CASYGTDETGELFF. The DNA for the CDR3 is TGTGCCAGCTATGGGACAGATGAGACCGGGGAGCTGTTTTTT. Based on the CDR3 plus reference TRBV2 and TRBJ2-2, the full variable domain is EPEVTQTPSHQVTQMGQEVILRCVPISNHLYFYWYRQILGQKVEFLVSFYNNEISEKSEIFDDQFSVERPDGSNFTLKIRSTKLEDSAMYFCASYGTDETGELFFGEGSRLTVL.

At least ten counts were recorded for this clonotype. The rearrangement joins TRBV4-2 to TRBJ1-2, with D unresolved. From germline, CDR1 is LGHNA and CDR2 YNFKEQ. The CDR3 contains 13 residues. The V and J ends lost 0 bases and 4 bases respectively, with 6 bases between them. DNA for the CDR3: TGTGCCAGCAGCCAAGACGGTGGCTATGGCTACACCTTC. Protein product: CASSQDGGYGYTF.

This clonotype appeared a few times. The rearrangement uses TRBV19 and TRBJ2-6; D unclear. Trimming removed 4 bases from V and 1 base from J, with 11 bases in between. Germline V lookup: CDR1 LNHDA, CDR2 SQIVND (reference sequence). This CDR3 is built from 16 residues. CDR3 amino acids: CASSSQKQSGANVLTF. The CDR3 DNA reads as TGTGCCAGTAGTAGTCAGAAACAATCTGGGGCCAACGTCCTGACTTTC.

This clonotype has a count of ten or more. This sequence joins TRBV4-3 and TRBJ2-7; a weak D match, TRBD1 (5 bases). Germline loops: CDR1 LGHNA, CDR2 YSLEER. CDR3 size: 15 residues. The ends were cut back, 0 bases at V and 3 bases at J, with 12 bases in the middle. The CDR3 is CASSQEPGHSYEQYF. CDR3 sequence (DNA): TGCGCCAGCAGCCAAGAACCCGGACATAGCTACGAGCAGTACTTC.

This clonotype was picked up a small number of times. The rearrangement links TRBV6-1 to TRBJ1-2, with 9 nucleotides matching TRBD1. Germline CDR1 is MNHNS and CDR2 is SASEGT. This CDR3 spans 14 amino acids. The V segment lost 6 bases and the J segment 3 bases; nucleotides outside the gene matches: 5. CDR3 protein: CASRTTGGDYGYTF. The CDR3 nucleotides read TGTGCCAGCAGGACTACAGGGGGCGACTATGGCTACACCTTC.

By sample share, this clonotype is medium-sized. This chain uses TRBV20-1 with TRBJ1-1; unclear D gene. CDR3 length equals 11 residues. CDR1 DFQATT and CDR2 SNEGSKA come from the germline V gene (reference sequence). V lost 4 bases and J lost 8, with 11 bases in between. The CDR3 DNA follows: TGCAGTGCTATCGTACAGATAGAAGCTTTCTTT. Amino acid sequence: CSAIVQIEAFF.

Only a few counts were recorded for this clonotype. The genes are TRBV27 and TRBJ2-7; TRBD1 matches at 12 bases. CDR1 is MNHEY, CDR2 SMNVEV, per germline (reference sequence). The ends lost 2 bases at V and 9 bases at J; junction bases unmatched: 8. The CDR3 loop spans 15 amino acids. In DNA form, the CDR3 reads TGTGCCAGCAGTTTACTTCCGGGACAGGGGGCGCGGCAGTACTTC. Its translation: CASSLLPGQGARQYF.

This clonotype was observed many times. V gene TRBV6-2 or TRBV6-3 combines with J gene TRBJ2-1; D unclear. Trimming left V 6 bases short and J 6 bases short, with 6 bases between. Germline CDR1 reads MNHEY; CDR2 reads SVGEGT. The CDR3 has 11 amino acids. In DNA, the CDR3 is TGTGCCAGCAGCCTTCCCAATGAGCAGTTCTTC. Residues: CASSLPNEQFF.

This clonotype was seen repeatedly, ten times or more. This sequence joins TRBV5-7 and TRBJ2-1, with unresolved D. TRBV5-7 is an ORF, with its function uncertain. Trimming stripped 1 base from V and 4 bases from J, with 9 bases between. CDR3 length: 14 amino acids. CDR3 nucleotides: TGTGCCAGCAGCTTGACAGTGATGTACAATGAGCAGTTCTTC. Its translation: CASSLTVMYNEQFF.

The rearrangement joins TRBV12-3 or TRBV12-4 to TRBJ1-4, with 9 bases lining up with TRBD1. The ends lost 5 bases at V and 9 bases at J; junction bases unmatched: 7. The CDR3 spans 14 residues. CDR3 sequence reads: CASSNGTGIKKLFF. CDR3 nucleotides: TGTGCCAGCAGTAACGGGACAGGGATAAAAAAACTGTTTTTT.

This clonotype was seen only a few times. The V call is TRBV18, the J call TRBJ2-2; unclear D gene. V lost 0 bases and J 2 bases, leaving 7 bases between the germline ends. Per the germline V gene, CDR1 is KGHSH and CDR2 is LQKENI. The CDR3 has 15 residues. CDR3 coding DNA: TGTGCCAGCTCACCACCGCTTAGTAACACCGGGGAGCTGTTTTTT. Translating gives CASSPPLSNTGELFF.

The chain carries TRBV20-1 and TRBJ2-7, with TRBD1 as a possible D gene (5 bases). Germline V gene data show CDR1 as DFQATT and CDR2 as SNEGSKA (reference sequence). There are 12 residues in the CDR3. The V gene lost 0 bases and the J gene lost 6 bases, with 9 bases spanning the gap. The CDR3 region is CSARDQGSEQYF. The DNA of the CDR3 is TGCAGTGCTAGAGATCAGGGATCCGAGCAGTACTTC.

This clonotype was counted ten times or more. The rearrangement links TRBV6-6 to TRBJ1-5, with D possibly TRBD1 on 5 matching bases. The germline V and J ends were trimmed by 10 bases and 5 bases, with 15 bases remaining between them. Germline V gene sequence: CDR1 MNHNY, CDR2 SVGAGI (reference sequence). The CDR3 has 13 residues. CDR3 nucleotides: TGTGCCACCACCCCAGGGTTGGATCAGCCCCAGCATTTT. This codes for CATTPGLDQPQHF.

The chain joins TRBV4-2 to TRBJ2-3; 12 bases match TRBD2. This CDR3 has 22 residues. With 2 bases clipped from V and 4 bases from J, the junction kept 22 bases outside the gene matches. Germline V gene lookup returns CDR1 LGHNA and CDR2 YNFKEQ. CDR3 DNA sequence: TGTGCCAGCAGCCAACTCCTGGGGCTAGCGGGGGGGCAGATGATTTTTGCAGATACGCAGTATTTT. Residues: CASSQLLGLAGGQMIFADTQYF.